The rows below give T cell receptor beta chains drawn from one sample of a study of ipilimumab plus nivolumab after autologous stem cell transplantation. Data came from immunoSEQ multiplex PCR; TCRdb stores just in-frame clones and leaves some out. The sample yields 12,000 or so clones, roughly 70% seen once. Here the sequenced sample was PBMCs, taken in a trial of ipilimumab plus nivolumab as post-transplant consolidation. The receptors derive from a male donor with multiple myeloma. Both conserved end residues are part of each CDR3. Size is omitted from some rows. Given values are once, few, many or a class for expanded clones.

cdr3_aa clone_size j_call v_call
CASSLIGLVATDTQYF . TRBJ2-3 TRBV7-3
CASSVGGYFLTGELFF . TRBJ2-2 TRBV9
CASSLYRTGEDGYTF . TRBJ1-2 TRBV11-1
CASSLEGGRGSPLHF few TRBJ1-6 TRBV5-4
CASSGRGNGLGYTF few TRBJ1-2 TRBV18
CASSVGGHTGELFF once TRBJ2-2 TRBV9
CAWNFRGYGYTF . TRBJ1-2 TRBV30
CASSVVGTSPSSGEQYF . TRBJ2-7 TRBV9
CASSQDLGETQYF . TRBJ2-5 TRBV14
CASSPLELALSETQYF . TRBJ2-5 TRBV5-1
CASSLRTSGDQETQYF . TRBJ2-5 TRBV7-9
CASRNYTIRTEAFF . TRBJ1-1 TRBV21-1
CASRRTGTMNTEAFF . TRBJ1-1 TRBV6-1
CASSSLYGGDNEQFF . TRBJ2-1 TRBV5-1
CASSLDEGSEQYF . TRBJ2-7 TRBV7-9